This TCR delta chain is from a study of γδ T cells in repeated Plasmodium falciparum infection. TCRdb applied CATT to the multiplex PCR reads for clone calling. This sample yields under 60,000 delta-chain clones, of which 1.6% are seen a single time; 8.5% to 10% belongs to the top ten. The table lists this clone with a few counts. The TCRdb protein comes from a much larger clone and disagrees with this DNA's translation at residue 9, likely due to a read error; the protein given here is derived from the DNA. Sample: gamma-delta T cells from blood. The sequence was collected from a pool of human donors (malaria-infected and uninfected, not separated).

The CDR3 DNA follows: TGTGCTCTTGGGGAACCCTCGGACGGGCTTTACCCCTACACCGATAAACTCATCTTT. It codes for CALGEPSDGLYPYTDKLIF. This chain uses TRDV1 with TRDJ1; D is unclear. Here the J gene was assigned by germline matching of the DNA, as TCRdb has none. Trimming took 1 base from V and 0 from J, leaving 21 bases between them. CDR3 length equals 19 residues. Germline V gene data show CDR1 as TSWWSYY and CDR2 as QGS.